This entry concerns a single T cell receptor beta chain. Its antigen has not been determined. Base qualities were left out, and no much larger clone turns up one base away. These data belong to a study of technical replicates of blood from a handful of donors (dated by TCRdb to between 2016 and 2019). The library was produced with the immunoSEQ multiplex PCR assay. TCRdb mirrors the immuneACCESS table, restricted to in-frame sequences. Some clones are absent from its copies; in checked studies, under half trace to an unresolved V gene, and the reason for the others is unknown. This sample has about 84,000 clones in its table, and roughly 98% of those were observed once. Of the sample, roughly 0.16% falls within the top ten clones. V lost 5 bases and J lost 3 bases; the stretch between them is 18 bases long. From the cysteine through the phenylalanine, the CDR3 covers 16 amino acids. Just CDR3 DNA is preserved here, 48 bases in frame from base 1. As encoded in the germline V gene (reference sequence), CDR1 is SEHNR while CDR2 is FQNEAQ.

The sample was T cells isolated from PBMCs. This receptor chain uses TRBV7-9 and TRBJ2-3; TRBD2 is possibly the D segment (5 matching bases). The clonotype comes from a human donor in good health. CDR3 sequence: CASSRNAGVKTDTQYF. The DNA sequence reads TGTGCCAGCAGCCGCAACGCCGGGGTGAAAACAGATACGCAGTATTTT.